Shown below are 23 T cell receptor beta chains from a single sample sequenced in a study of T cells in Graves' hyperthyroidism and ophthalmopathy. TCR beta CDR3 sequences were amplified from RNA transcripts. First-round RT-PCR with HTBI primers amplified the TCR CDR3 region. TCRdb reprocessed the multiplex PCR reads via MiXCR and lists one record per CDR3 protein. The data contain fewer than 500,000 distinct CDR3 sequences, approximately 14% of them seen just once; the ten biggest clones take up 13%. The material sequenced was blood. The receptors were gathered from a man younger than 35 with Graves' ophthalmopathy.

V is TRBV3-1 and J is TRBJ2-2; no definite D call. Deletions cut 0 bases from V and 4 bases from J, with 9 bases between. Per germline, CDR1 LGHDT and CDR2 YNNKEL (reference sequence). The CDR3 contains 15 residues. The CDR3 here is CASSQEWAATGELFF. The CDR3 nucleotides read TGTGCCAGCAGCCAAGAATGGGCGGCCACCGGGGAGCTGTTTTTT.

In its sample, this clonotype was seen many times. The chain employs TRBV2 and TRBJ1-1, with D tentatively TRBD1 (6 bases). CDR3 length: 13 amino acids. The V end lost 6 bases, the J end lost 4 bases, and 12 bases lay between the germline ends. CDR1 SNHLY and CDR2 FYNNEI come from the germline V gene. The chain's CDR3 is CASRDREPTEAFF. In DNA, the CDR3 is TGTGCCAGCAGGGACAGAGAGCCCACTGAAGCTTTCTTT.

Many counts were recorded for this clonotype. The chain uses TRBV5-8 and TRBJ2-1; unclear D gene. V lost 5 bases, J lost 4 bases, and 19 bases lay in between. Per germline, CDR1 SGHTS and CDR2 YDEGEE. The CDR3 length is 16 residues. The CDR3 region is CASRGNEPNLYNEQFF. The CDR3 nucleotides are TGTGCCAGCAGGGGAAACGAACCCAACTTGTACAATGAGCAGTTCTTC. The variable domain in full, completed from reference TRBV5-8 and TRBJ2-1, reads EAGVTQSPTHLIKTRGQQATLRCSPISGHTSVYWYQQALGLGLQFLLWYDEGEERNRGNFPPRFSGRQFPNYSSELNVNALELEDSALYLCASRGNEPNLYNEQFFGPGTRLTVL.

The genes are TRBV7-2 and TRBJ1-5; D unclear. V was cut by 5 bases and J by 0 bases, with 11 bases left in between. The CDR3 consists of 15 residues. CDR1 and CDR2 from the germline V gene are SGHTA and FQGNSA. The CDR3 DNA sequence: TGTGCCAGCAGCCTAATACCAAATAGCAATCAGCCCCAGCATTTT. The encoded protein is CASSLIPNSNQPQHF.

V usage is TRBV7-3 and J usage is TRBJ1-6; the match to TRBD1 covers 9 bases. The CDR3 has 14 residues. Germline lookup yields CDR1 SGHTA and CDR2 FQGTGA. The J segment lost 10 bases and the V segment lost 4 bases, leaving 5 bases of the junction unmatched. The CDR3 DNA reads TGTGCCAGCAGCTCGGGACAGGGTTTCTCACCCCTCCACTTT. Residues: CASSSGQGFSPLHF.

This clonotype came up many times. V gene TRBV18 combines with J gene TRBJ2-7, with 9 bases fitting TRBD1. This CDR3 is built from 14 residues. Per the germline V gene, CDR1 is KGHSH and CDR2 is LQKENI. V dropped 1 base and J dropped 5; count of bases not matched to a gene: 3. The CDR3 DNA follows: TGTGCCAGCTCACCACGGGACAGGGACCACGAGCAGTACTTC. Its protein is CASSPRDRDHEQYF.

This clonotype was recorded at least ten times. The CDR3 protein is CASSFRSNEQFF. In nucleotides, the CDR3 is TGTGCCAGCAGCTTTCGGAGCAATGAGCAGTTCTTC. This chain uses TRBV11-2 with TRBJ2-1; unclear D gene. The length of the CDR3 is 12 residues. V was trimmed by 3 bases and J by 6 bases, leaving 6 bases between them. Germline V CDR1 and CDR2: SGHAT, FQNNGV.

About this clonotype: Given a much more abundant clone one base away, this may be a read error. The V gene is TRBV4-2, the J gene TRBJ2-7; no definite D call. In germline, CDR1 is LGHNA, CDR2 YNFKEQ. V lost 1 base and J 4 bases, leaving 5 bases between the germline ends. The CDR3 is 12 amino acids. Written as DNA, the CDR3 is TGTGCCAGCAGCCAAGGGTTTTACGAGCAGTACTTC. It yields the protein CASSQGFYEQYF.

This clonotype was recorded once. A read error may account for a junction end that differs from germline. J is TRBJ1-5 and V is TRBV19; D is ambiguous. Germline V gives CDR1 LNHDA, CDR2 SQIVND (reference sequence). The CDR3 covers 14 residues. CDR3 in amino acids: CTSSESDLNQPQHF. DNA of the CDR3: TGTACCAGTAGTGAAAGTGATCTCAATCAGCCCCAGCATTTT.

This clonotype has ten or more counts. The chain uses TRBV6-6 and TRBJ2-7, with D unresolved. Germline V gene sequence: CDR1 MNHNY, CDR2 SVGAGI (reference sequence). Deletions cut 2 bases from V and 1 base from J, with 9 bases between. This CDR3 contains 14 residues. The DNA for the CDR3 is TGTGCCAGCAGTTACGAGCAGTTGTCCTACGAGCAGTACTTC. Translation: CASSYEQLSYEQYF.

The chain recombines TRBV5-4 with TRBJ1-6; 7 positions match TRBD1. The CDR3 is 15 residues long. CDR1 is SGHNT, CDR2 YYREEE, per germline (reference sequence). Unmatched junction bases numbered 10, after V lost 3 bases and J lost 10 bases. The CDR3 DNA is TGTGCCAGCAGCTCGGAACAGGGGCTCCGATCACCCCTCCACTTT. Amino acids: CASSSEQGLRSPLHF.

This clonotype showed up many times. CDR3 in DNA: TGTGCCAGCAGTTCGACAGGGGGCTGGACTGAAGCTTTCTTT. It codes for CASSSTGGWTEAFF. This sequence joins TRBV12-3 or TRBV12-4 and TRBJ1-1; 10 bases are shared with TRBD1. The CDR3 is 14 residues long. With V trimmed by 4 bases and J by 5 bases, 4 bases remained unmatched.

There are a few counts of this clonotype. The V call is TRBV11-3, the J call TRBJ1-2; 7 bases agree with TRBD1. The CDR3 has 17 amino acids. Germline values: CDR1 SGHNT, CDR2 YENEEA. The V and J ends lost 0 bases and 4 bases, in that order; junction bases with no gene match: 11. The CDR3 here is CASSLEGAGGTPYGYTF. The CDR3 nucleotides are TGTGCCAGCAGCTTAGAGGGCGCAGGGGGGACCCCCTATGGCTACACCTTC.

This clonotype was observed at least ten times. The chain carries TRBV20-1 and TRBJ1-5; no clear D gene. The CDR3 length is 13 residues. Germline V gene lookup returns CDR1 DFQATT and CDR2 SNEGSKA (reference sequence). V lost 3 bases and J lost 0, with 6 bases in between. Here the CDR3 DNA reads TGCAGTGCTAGGCTGTATAGCAATCAGCCCCAGCATTTT. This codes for CSARLYSNQPQHF.

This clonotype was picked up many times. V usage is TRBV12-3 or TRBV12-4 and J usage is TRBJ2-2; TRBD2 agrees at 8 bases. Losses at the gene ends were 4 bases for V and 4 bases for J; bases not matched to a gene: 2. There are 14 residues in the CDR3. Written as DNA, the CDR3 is TGTGCCAGCAGTTACGGACTAGCCACCGGGGAGCTGTTTTTT. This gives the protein CASSYGLATGELFF.

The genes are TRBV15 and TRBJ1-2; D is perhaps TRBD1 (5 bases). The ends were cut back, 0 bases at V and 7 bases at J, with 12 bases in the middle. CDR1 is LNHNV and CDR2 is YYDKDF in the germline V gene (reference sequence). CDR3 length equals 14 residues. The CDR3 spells CATSRDRVRSGYTF. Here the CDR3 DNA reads TGTGCCACCAGCAGAGACAGGGTACGGTCTGGCTACACCTTC.

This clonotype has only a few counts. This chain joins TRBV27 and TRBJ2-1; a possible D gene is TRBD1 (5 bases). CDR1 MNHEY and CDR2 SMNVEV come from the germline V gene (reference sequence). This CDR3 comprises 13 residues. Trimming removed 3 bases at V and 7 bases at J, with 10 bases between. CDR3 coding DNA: TGTGCCAGCAGTTTCGCAGGGTTGAATGAGCAGTTCTTC. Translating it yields CASSFAGLNEQFF.

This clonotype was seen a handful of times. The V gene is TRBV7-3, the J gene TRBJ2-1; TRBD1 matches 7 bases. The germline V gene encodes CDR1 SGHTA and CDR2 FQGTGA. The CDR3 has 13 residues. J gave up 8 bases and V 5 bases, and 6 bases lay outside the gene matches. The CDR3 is CASSGRGGDEQFF. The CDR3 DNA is TGTGCCAGCAGCGGACGAGGGGGCGATGAGCAGTTCTTC.

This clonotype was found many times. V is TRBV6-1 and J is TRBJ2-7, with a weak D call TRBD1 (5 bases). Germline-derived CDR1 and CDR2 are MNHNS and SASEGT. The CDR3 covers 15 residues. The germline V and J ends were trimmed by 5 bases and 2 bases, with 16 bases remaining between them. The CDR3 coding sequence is TGTGCCAGCAGTCAAAAAGCAGGGTGGGCCTACGAGCAGTACTTC. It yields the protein CASSQKAGWAYEQYF.

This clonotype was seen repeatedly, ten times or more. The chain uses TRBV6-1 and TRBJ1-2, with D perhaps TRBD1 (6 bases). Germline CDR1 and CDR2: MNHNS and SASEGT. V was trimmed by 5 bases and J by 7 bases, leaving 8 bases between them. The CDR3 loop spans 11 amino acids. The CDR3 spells CASSTGLGYTF. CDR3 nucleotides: TGTGCCAGCAGTACAGGGCTTGGCTACACCTTC.

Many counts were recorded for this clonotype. CDR3 sequence reads: CSASFRFSSYEQYF. The CDR3 DNA follows: TGCAGTGCTAGTTTCAGGTTTTCATCCTACGAGCAGTACTTC. This chain uses TRBV20-1 with TRBJ2-7; unclear D gene. CDR3 length equals 14 residues. Trimming stripped 3 bases from V and 1 base from J, with 13 bases between. Germline CDR1 and CDR2: DFQATT and SNEGSKA (reference sequence).

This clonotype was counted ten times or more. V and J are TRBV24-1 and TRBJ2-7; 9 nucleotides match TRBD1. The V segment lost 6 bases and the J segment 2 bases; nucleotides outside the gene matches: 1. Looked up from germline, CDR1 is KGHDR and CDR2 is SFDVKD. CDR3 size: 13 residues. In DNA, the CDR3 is TGTGCCACCAGTAGGACAGGGGCCTACGAGCAGTACTTC. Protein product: CATSRTGAYEQYF.

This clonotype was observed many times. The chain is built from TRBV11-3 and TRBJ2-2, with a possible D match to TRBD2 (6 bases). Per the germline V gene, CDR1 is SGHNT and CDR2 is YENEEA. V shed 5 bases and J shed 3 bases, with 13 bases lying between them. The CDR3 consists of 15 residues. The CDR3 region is CASSPDYPDTGELFF. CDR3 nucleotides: TGTGCCAGCAGCCCGGACTATCCCGACACCGGGGAGCTGTTTTTT.